The 18 T cell receptor beta chains below were found in one sample sequenced in a study of early T cells in non-severe SARS-CoV-2 infection. TCRdb recomputed calls from the 5' RACE reads with MiXCR, one row per CDR3 protein. The profile covers tens of thousands of distinct CDR3 sequences, with about 8% appearing a single time and 12% taken by the ten largest. The sample was whole blood, taken at baseline. The source is an adult who was a healthcare worker with PCR-confirmed SARS-CoV-2 infection or an uninfected control (not recorded which).

This clonotype was counted ten times or more. The gene calls are TRBV12-3 or TRBV12-4 and TRBJ1-2; 7 nucleotides line up with TRBD1. The CDR3 is 14 amino acids. Trimming took 10 bases from V and 4 from J; bases not matched to a gene: 12. The CDR3 spells CAIQKTGKGYGYTF. CDR3 DNA: TGTGCCATCCAAAAGACAGGGAAAGGCTATGGCTACACCTTC.

This clonotype was counted ten times or more. The chain joins TRBV3-1 to TRBJ1-2, with a tentative D call TRBD1 (5 bases). Germline V lookup: CDR1 LGHDT, CDR2 YNNKEL (reference sequence). Trimming took 6 bases from V and 9 from J, leaving 17 bases between them. The CDR3 totals 13 residues. CDR3 amino acids: CASRLGGDGRYTF. The CDR3 DNA reads TGTGCCAGCAGACTAGGCGGGGACGGGCGCTACACCTTC.

This clonotype was detected only a few times. The gene calls are TRBV7-2 and TRBJ2-3; D ambiguous. The V gene's germline CDR1 is SGHTA and CDR2 FQGNSA. The ends were cut back, 6 bases at V and 3 bases at J, with 10 bases in the middle. The CDR3 is 13 amino acids. The CDR3 DNA sequence: TGTGCCAGCAGTTCCCTTCAGACAGATACGCAGTATTTT. It translates to CASSSLQTDTQYF. The full variable domain, rest sourced from reference TRBV7-2 and TRBJ2-3, is GAGVSQSPSNKVTEKGKDVELRCDPISGHTALYWYRQSLGQGLEFLIYFQGNSAPDKSGLPSDRFSAERTGGSVSTLTIQRTQQEDSAVYLCASSSLQTDTQYFGPGTRLTVL.

The gene calls are TRBV4-1 and TRBJ2-7; possible D gene TRBD2, 6 bases. The CDR3 spans 14 residues. Trimming stripped 4 bases from V and 6 bases from J, with 16 bases between. The germline gives CDR1 MGHRA, CDR2 YSYEKL. CDR3 protein: CASSPYGSSSEQYF. As DNA, the CDR3 is TGCGCCAGCAGCCCGTACGGGAGTTCCAGCGAGCAGTACTTC.

The V gene is TRBV7-9, the J gene TRBJ2-2; D uncertain. V dropped 8 bases and J dropped 4 bases, with 17 bases sitting between them. The germline V gene has CDR1 SEHNR and CDR2 FQNEAQ (reference sequence). CDR3 length: 15 residues. The CDR3 DNA is TGTGCCAGCGGCAAGAGCCCCCTTCGCACCGGGGAGCTGTTTTTT. Translating it yields CASGKSPLRTGELFF. The variable domain in full, completed from reference TRBV7-9 and TRBJ2-2, reads DTGVSQNPRHKITKRGQNVTFRCDPISEHNRLYWYRQTLGQGPEFLTYFQNEAQLEKSRLLSDRFSAERPKGSFSTLEIQRTEQGDSAMYLCASGKSPLRTGELFFGEGSRLTVL.

The chain has TRBV20-1 and TRBJ2-7; no definite D call. CDR1 and CDR2 from the germline V gene are DFQATT and SNEGSKA (reference sequence). CDR3 length: 13 residues. Trimming took 5 bases from V and 3 from J, leaving 14 bases between them. CDR3 DNA sequence: TGCAGTGCTCGCTTTTCGTTGGACTACGAGCAGTACTTC. It encodes CSARFSLDYEQYF.

V is TRBV6-5 and J is TRBJ1-1; TRBD1 might be the D (5 bases). The CDR3 is 14 residues long. In germline, CDR1 is MNHEY, CDR2 SVGAGI. Trimming removed 4 bases from V and 5 bases from J, with 14 bases in between. The chain's CDR3 is CASSSPSGGTEAFF. The CDR3, as DNA: TGTGCCAGCAGTTCCCCCAGCGGGGGGACTGAAGCTTTCTTT.

A few counts support this clonotype. The chain recombines TRBV20-1 with TRBJ2-7; 7 bases map to TRBD1. The CDR3 has 14 residues. V was pared by 2 bases and J by 1 base, with 5 bases of the junction left unmatched. Germline V CDR1 and CDR2: DFQATT, SNEGSKA (reference sequence). The CDR3 sequence is CSARSGTASYEQYF. For the CDR3, the DNA is TGCAGTGCTAGATCCGGGACAGCATCCTACGAGCAGTACTTC.

J is TRBJ2-1 and V is TRBV4-2; D is possibly TRBD1 (5 bases). With 0 bases removed from V and 5 bases from J, the gap between germline ends came to 11 bases. Looked up from germline, CDR1 is LGHNA and CDR2 is YNFKEQ. The CDR3 is 15 amino acids. The chain's CDR3 is CASSQDLRQHNEQFF. The CDR3 DNA sequence: TGTGCCAGCAGCCAAGATTTGCGACAGCACAATGAGCAGTTCTTC.

This clonotype was picked up many times. The gene calls are TRBV25-1 and TRBJ1-6, with a weak D call TRBD1 (5 bases). Germline loops: CDR1 MGHDK, CDR2 SYGVNS. Trimming cost V 7 bases and J 6 bases, with 16 bases left between them. This CDR3 comprises 15 residues. The CDR3 DNA reads as TGTGCCAGCAAGGAAGCCGGGGACCTTAATTCACCCCTCCACTTT. It specifies CASKEAGDLNSPLHF.

V usage is TRBV10-3 and J usage is TRBJ2-1; 7 nucleotides match TRBD2. Per germline, CDR1 ENHRY and CDR2 SYGVKD. CDR3 length: 13 amino acids. V lost 2 bases to trimming and J lost 12 bases; unmatched junction nucleotides: 7. CDR3 nucleotides: TGTGCCATCAGTGAGCCCCTTCTAGCGGCGCAGTTCTTC. Its translation: CAISEPLLAAQFF.

This clonotype was counted only a few times. The V call is TRBV27, the J call TRBJ2-1; no firm D call. Looked up from germline, CDR1 is MNHEY and CDR2 is SMNVEV (reference sequence). The CDR3 consists of 13 residues. The V and J ends lost 6 bases and 8 bases respectively, with 14 bases between them. The CDR3, as DNA: TGTGCCAGCAGCCCCAACTGGCAACATGAGCAGTTCTTC. Translated, it gives CASSPNWQHEQFF.

This clonotype was counted only a few times. This sequence joins TRBV12-3 or TRBV12-4 and TRBJ1-2; D remains unclear. Deletions cut 2 bases from V and 6 bases from J, with 13 bases between. The CDR3 extends over 14 amino acids. The CDR3 DNA follows: TGTGCCAGCAGTTTAAATTCCGGAGCGGATGGCTACACCTTC. Amino acids: CASSLNSGADGYTF.

This clonotype was found many times. The CDR3 nucleotides are TGTGCCAGCGCTTACGCCACAGGGGAACGCGGCTACACCTTC. Its translation: CASAYATGERGYTF. The chain combines TRBV12-3 or TRBV12-4 with TRBJ1-2; 7 bases align to TRBD1. Trimming at V came to 8 bases and at J to 8 bases, leaving 14 bases not matched to a gene. CDR3 size: 14 residues.

CDR3 sequence (DNA): TGTGCCAGCAGCTCAAGAAGGACGATCACCGGGGAGCTGTTTTTT. Its translation: CASSSRRTITGELFF. The chain uses TRBV7-9 and TRBJ2-2; unclear D gene. This CDR3 is built from 15 residues. Per germline, CDR1 SEHNR and CDR2 FQNEAQ (reference sequence). Trimming shortened V by 4 bases and J by 4 bases, and 13 bases separated the two germline ends.

The chain recombines TRBV10-3 with TRBJ2-7; either TRBD1 or TRBD2 may fit D (5 bases each). The CDR3 loop spans 16 amino acids. CDR1 ENHRY and CDR2 SYGVKD come from the germline V gene. V shed 0 bases and J shed 2 bases, with 14 bases lying between them. The CDR3 bases are TGTGCCATCAGTGAGTCCGAGGGACGGCACACCTACGAGCAGTACTTC. It is translated as CAISESEGRHTYEQYF.

In its sample, this clonotype was seen many times. The DNA of the CDR3 is TGTGCCAGCAGCCTAGGACAGGTGGGATACAATGAGCAGTTCTTC. Its translation: CASSLGQVGYNEQFF. The chain has TRBV11-3 and TRBJ2-1; the match to TRBD1 covers 7 bases. The junction had 8 bases not matched to a gene; V was cut back by 5 bases and J by 4 bases. The CDR3 has 15 residues. Per the germline V gene, CDR1 is SGHNT and CDR2 is YENEEA.

As regards this clonotype: A junction boundary mismatches the germline segment, possibly from a read error. This chain uses TRBV4-2 with TRBJ1-6, with D possibly being TRBD1 (5 bases). CDR1 and CDR2 from the germline V gene are LGHNA and YNFKEQ. CDR3 size: 16 residues. DNA for the CDR3: TGTGCCAGCAGCCAGGGGACGGAAACCTATAATTCATCCCTCCACTTT. Translating gives CASSQGTETYNSSLHF.